The clone carrying this T cell receptor (beta chain) appeared a single time. Its matching antigen is unknown. The CDR3 covers 17 residues. Germline V gene sequence: CDR1 MGHRA, CDR2 YSYEKL. With 0 bases clipped from V and 5 bases from J, the junction kept 8 bases outside the gene matches. Clones were read by immunoSEQ multiplex PCR, and TCRdb kept only the in-frame ones, dropping some. This table has 30,000 or so clones, nearly 98% appearing once. The record originates from a study of monozygotic twins with cystic fibrosis. Study results and caveats: Clonality was generally low (median roughly 0.009), higher in the most severe patients. Age, concordance and disease severity did not associate with shared CDR3 numbers. Unrelated CF individuals shared fewer identical clonotypes than monozygotic CF twins. Co-twins had the most similar V usage for 13 of 16 pairs, J for 8.

V usage is TRBV4-1 and J usage is TRBJ2-1; TRBD1 matches at 9 bases. Sequenced input: blood. This TCR was recovered from a girl aged 2 to 10 with cystic fibrosis. CDR3 in DNA: TGCGCCAGCAGCCAAGAAGTAGGGACAGGGAAACACAATGAGCAGTTCTTC. Protein sequence: CASSQEVGTGKHNEQFF.